A selection of T cell receptor beta chains follows, all from one sample in a study of T cells expressing NK-cell markers. TCRdb reworked the 5' RACE reads into one entry per CDR3 protein, no DNA. Listed are some 410,000 distinct CDR3 sequences; roughly 7.2% falls within the top ten. The sequencing sample was made of blood T cells: a sorted CD56 or NKG2C T cell subset, CD4+ or CD8+ T cells, or bulk PBMC T cells (not recorded which). The receptors were gathered from a woman aged 18 to 69 in good health. CDR3s include the opening cysteine and the closing phenylalanine or tryptophan.

TRBV7-8,TRBJ1-3,CASSLVPSGNTIYF
TRBV13,TRBJ2-3,CASRQRGYTDTQYF
TRBV12-3/TRBV12-4,TRBJ2-5,CASSVRGQETQYF
TRBV7-2,TRBJ2-7,CASSLRARGSEQYF
TRBV2,TRBJ2-5,CASSVLMPGRTGLQETQYF
TRBV28,TRBJ1-2,CASTFRDRGPYGYTF
TRBV12-3/TRBV12-4,TRBJ1-4,CASSRQGGNEKLFF
TRBV20-1,TRBJ2-1,CSASGKNNEQFF
TRBV4-3,TRBJ2-5,CASSQVQWETQYF
TRBV6-1,TRBJ1-3,CASRPDRAFGNTIYF
TRBV20-1,TRBJ2-7,CSARHTGAGEQYF
TRBV20-1,TRBJ2-5,CSASMGTSGEETQYF
TRBV20-1,TRBJ2-7,CSARAPSSGLEQYF
TRBV7-8,TRBJ1-3,CASSPSGTGTGAGNTIYF
TRBV20-1,TRBJ1-6,CSARDPRTGKNSPLHF
TRBV28,TRBJ1-2,CASSLSTAPGQSNYGYTF
TRBV7-6,TRBJ2-3,CASSRAIDTQYF
TRBV7-2,TRBJ2-3,CASSSDGTSGTDTQYF
TRBV12-3/TRBV12-4,TRBJ2-3,CASSLRTSAADTQYF
TRBV18,TRBJ2-7,CASSPGWGFSYEQYF
TRBV12-3/TRBV12-4,TRBJ2-6,CASRFSASGANVLTF
TRBV7-9,TRBJ1-2,CASTSPGPRSPYGYTF
TRBV7-9,TRBJ2-5,CASSVQRYQETQYF
TRBV6-1,TRBJ1-5,CASSHALDRGAAPQHF
TRBV20-1,TRBJ1-5,CSARKQGNQPQHF
TRBV5-6,TRBJ1-1,CASSPEDRDEAFF
TRBV25-1,TRBJ2-1,CASSLPWASGSRNEQFF
TRBV3-1,TRBJ2-7,CASSLWTSGTYEQYF
TRBV20-1,TRBJ2-1,CSARDERLGEQFF
TRBV7-2,TRBJ2-1,CASSLAGTSGIGEQFF
TRBV9,TRBJ2-5,CASSAGSSKETQYF
TRBV7-2,TRBJ1-5,CASSLATGIYAGQPQHF
TRBV9,TRBJ2-7,CASSVAAGYEQYF
TRBV12-3/TRBV12-4,TRBJ1-5,CASSLRDRHQPQHF
TRBV5-1,TRBJ2-1,CASSEGYGYKSEQFF
TRBV7-2,TRBJ2-1,CASSPRNFLGNEQFF
TRBV15,TRBJ1-1,CATSRVQGGSEAFF
TRBV6-1,TRBJ2-1,CASSDSGWEPNEQFF
TRBV20-1,TRBJ2-1,CSARDGGQVRQFF
TRBV5-1,TRBJ2-1,CASSLATSAFYNEQFF
TRBV12-3/TRBV12-4,TRBJ2-1,CASSLHGSYNEQFF
TRBV2,TRBJ2-1,CASSDRGGVYNEQFF
TRBV6-2/TRBV6-3,TRBJ1-5,CASSPGSSYSNQPQHF
TRBV15,TRBJ2-7,CATSPGLSYEQYF
TRBV15,TRBJ2-3,CATSRNRDSSDTQYF
TRBV5-4,TRBJ2-1,CASSLGLGARGDNEQFF
TRBV7-2,TRBJ2-7,CASSPAAKTPYEQYF
TRBV7-2,TRBJ2-7,CASSPRRDNYEQYF
TRBV12-3/TRBV12-4,TRBJ2-2,CASRPGQENTGELFF
TRBV3-1,TRBJ1-1,CASRGQMNTEAFF
TRBV9,TRBJ2-1,CASSVTSETYNEQFF
TRBV7-7,TRBJ2-2,CASSLAGDTSGTGELFF
TRBV18,TRBJ2-2,CASSPGGPAGELFF
TRBV9,TRBJ2-2,CASSVGVTNTGELFF
TRBV4-2,TRBJ2-6,CASSLAYRDSGSGANVLTF
TRBV12-3/TRBV12-4,TRBJ2-2,CASRDDYLGLVTGELFF